These 10 T cell receptor beta chains share one sample of origin, sequenced in a study of tissue T cells after allogeneic stem cell transplantation. This sample's time point: mouse harvest day 14 after allogeneic transplant. Mouse grafts combined 10^7 T-cell-depleted bone marrow cells with 10^6 splenic CD5+ T cells. Assay: immunoSEQ multiplex PCR; the TCRdb copy retains only in-frame clones and omits some. Here the sample spans 2,500 to 3,500 clones, 45% being singletons. Input material: lymph node tissue. The receptors stem from a female BALB/c mouse given C57BL/6 T cells with graft-versus-host disease after an allogeneic hematopoietic cell transplant.

Note on this clone: Any gene name here is a mouse gene name. The CDR3 is cut off 1 residue early in the read; its end comes from the germline J gene. This chain uses TRBV26 with TRBJ2-4, with D possibly being TRBD1 (8 bases). The germline V and J ends were trimmed by 3 bases and 3 bases, with 10 bases remaining between them. The CDR3 consists of 14 residues. Germline V gene sequence: CDR1 KGHPV, CDR2 FQNQEV (reference sequence). The sequenced CDR3 bases are TGTGCCAGCAGTCTACAGGGGGGGCAAAACACCTTGTAC. Translation: CASSLQGGQNTLY. Given in full, the CDR3 is CASSLQGGQNTLYF.

About this clone itself: The gene names given are mouse names. The CDR3 end falls 1 residue outside the read, so it is completed with the germline J gene. This chain joins TRBV13-1 and TRBJ1-5; 7 positions match TRBD1. There are 15 residues in the CDR3. Germline V gene sequence: CDR1 NSHNY, CDR2 SYGAGN. V lost 1 base to trimming and J lost 2 bases; unmatched junction nucleotides: 3. The part of the CDR3 DNA that was read is TGTGCCAGCAGTGATCCCGGGACAGACAACCAGGCTCCGCTT. Translating it yields CASSDPGTDNQAPL. The whole CDR3 protein reads CASSDPGTDNQAPLF.

As to this clone: Germline and genes here are mouse. Coverage ceases 1 residue before the CDR3 finishes, and the germline J gene fills in the end. The chain employs TRBV13-1 and TRBJ1-6, with D possibly being TRBD1 (6 bases). TRBJ1-6 is an open reading frame whose function is uncertain. Germline values: CDR1 NSHNY, CDR2 SYGAGN. Trimming took 2 bases from V and 8 from J, leaving 8 bases between them. This CDR3 comprises 13 residues. The sequenced part of the CDR3 DNA is TGTGCCAGCAGTGAACAGGGAGATTCGCCCCTCTAC. Translated: CASSEQGDSPLY. The CDR3, in full, reads CASSEQGDSPLYF.

By share, this clone counts as medium-sized. Each gene name is a mouse one. The read finishes 1 residue shy of the CDR3 end, and the germline J gene is used to complete it. The chain combines TRBV26 with TRBJ2-1, with D perhaps assigned TRBD1 or TRBD2 (5 bases each). Between the trimmed V and J ends, which lost 5 bases and 1 base, there was a span of 6 bases. CDR3 length: 13 amino acids. The germline gives CDR1 KGHPV, CDR2 FQNQEV (reference sequence). The sequenced CDR3 bases are TGTGCCAGCAGTTGGGACAACTATGCTGAGCAGTTC. This sequence encodes CASSWDNYAEQF. The complete CDR3 sequence is CASSWDNYAEQFF. Looking up the rest from reference TRBV26 and TRBJ2-1 gives the full variable domain: NSKVIQTPRYLVKGQGQKAKMRCIPEKGHPVVFWYQQNKNNEFKFLINFQNQEVLQQIDMTEKRFSAECPSNSPCSLEIQSSEAGDSALYLCASSWDNYAEQFFGPGTRLTVL.

A remark on this clone: Any gene name here is a mouse gene name. The read ends 1 residue before the CDR3 terminus; that terminus is restored from the germline J gene. This chain links TRBV26 with TRBJ2-5; the D gene is possibly TRBD1 (5 bases). V lost 6 bases and J 5 bases, leaving 9 bases between the germline ends. The CDR3 has 12 residues. The germline gives CDR1 KGHPV, CDR2 FQNQEV (reference sequence). The CDR3 reads CASRDKRDTQYF. The part of the CDR3 DNA that was read is TGTGCCAGCAGGGACAAGAGAGACACCCAGTAC.

This clone was seen a few times. The genes are named according to mouse. Partial CDR3 DNA: TGTGCCAGCAGTCTTCAGGGTGGCAACGAAAGATTATTT. It encodes CASSLQGGNERLF. The whole CDR3 protein is CASSLQGGNERLFF. V usage is TRBV26 and J usage is TRBJ1-4; tentatively, D is TRBD1 (5 bases). The read ends 1 residue early relative to the CDR3; the germline J gene fills the gap. The CDR3 spans 14 residues. Germline CDR1 is KGHPV and CDR2 is FQNQEV (reference sequence). Trimming cost V 3 bases and J 4 bases, with 9 bases left between them.

Comments on this clone: Mouse germline and gene names are used. The CDR3 end lies 1 residue beyond the end of the read and is filled in from the germline J gene. The chain carries TRBV19 and TRBJ1-1; D is ambiguous. Germline CDR1 is FNHDT and CDR2 is SITEND (reference sequence). The CDR3 loop spans 12 amino acids. V lost 5 bases and J 1 base, leaving 6 bases between the germline ends. CDR3 DNA, as far as it was read: TGTGCCAGCAGACCCGAAAACACAGAAGTCTTC. Residues: CASRPENTEVF. From start to end, the CDR3 is CASRPENTEVFF.

The sample holds a few counts of this clone. Mouse names are used for the genes. The CDR3 end is not reached by the read, which stops 1 residue before it; the germline J gene fills it in. The rearrangement uses TRBV3 and TRBJ2-7, with 9 bases matching TRBD2. This CDR3 spans 14 amino acids. Germline CDR1 SNHLY, CDR2 FYNGKV (reference sequence). V trimming: 0 bases; J trimming: 7 bases; junction bases outside the gene matches: 4. CDR3 protein: CASSLAGGAGEQYF. The CDR3 DNA, read in part, is TGTGCCAGCAGCTTAGCTGGGGGGGCGGGGGAACAGTAC.

This clone was counted a few times. Mouse names are used for the genes. The CDR3 bases that were read are TGTGCCAGCAGCTTAGCGGGCTGGGGTTATGAACAGTAC. Its translation is CASSLAGWGYEQY. The full CDR3 sequence reads CASSLAGWGYEQYF. This chain connects TRBV3 to TRBJ2-7, with a weak D call TRBD2 (6 bases). Read data end 1 residue before the CDR3 end; the end is taken from the germline J gene. CDR1 and CDR2 from the germline V gene are SNHLY and FYNGKV (reference sequence). The length of the CDR3 is 14 residues. V was pared by 0 bases and J by 4 bases, with 10 bases between.

Only a few counts were recorded for this clone. Mouse germline and gene names are used. The read finishes 1 residue shy of the CDR3 end, and the germline J gene is used to complete it. V usage is TRBV12-2 and J usage is TRBJ2-5; weak D call: TRBD2 (7 bases). CDR1 is SGHLS, CDR2 HYDKME, per germline. The CDR3 is made up of 14 amino acids. V was cut by 0 bases and J by 4 bases, with 10 bases left in between. The covered CDR3 bases are TGTGCCAGCTCTCTCCGGGGGGCTGAAGACACCCAGTAC. This translates into CASSLRGAEDTQY. The full CDR3 protein is CASSLRGAEDTQYF. The complete variable domain, with remaining parts taken from reference TRBV12-2 and TRBJ2-5, reads NSGVVQSPRYIIKGKGERSILKCIPISGHLSVAWYQQTQGQELKFFIQHYDKMERDKGNLPSRFSVQQFDDYHSEMNMSALELEDSAVYFCASSLRGAEDTQYFGPGTRLLVL.